This T cell receptor beta chain was observed in a study of shared clonotypes between healthy human individuals. General study results and limits: Naive subsets, compared against memory subsets, generally had larger estimated richness values. About 5% of naive CD4 clonotypes were shared across a handful of donors. Clonotypes shared by all four donors outscored non-shared clonotypes in generation probability.

As for this clone: The antigen is unknown.

As defined, naive CD8 cells were CD45RO-negative and positively selected for CCR7, with terminally differentiated effector memory CD45RA+ cells excluded. Trimming removed 4 bases at V and 1 base at J, with 13 bases between. This CDR3 is built from 16 residues. Germline CDR1 reads MDHEN; CDR2 reads SYDVKM. The deep-level immunoSEQ assay was used. The table came from immunoSEQ multiplex PCR; TCRdb's copy has only in-frame clones and leaves some out. The data contain about 2.1 million clones, 93% of them singletons. The sample taken for sequencing was naive CD8+ T cells from PBMCs. The rearrangement joins TRBV28 to TRBJ2-2; D may correspond to TRBD1 or TRBD2 (6 bases each). The receptor comes from a man in his late teens or twenties in good health. Some clones in this sample may be carry-over from other donors' samples. CDR3 DNA sequence: TGTGCCAGCAGTTACAGGGACGGGGGGAACACCGGGGAGCTGTTTTTT. The encoded protein is CASSYRDGGNTGELFF.